The rows below give T cell receptor beta chains drawn from one sample of a study of PD-1 blockade in classical Hodgkin lymphoma. The assay was immunoSEQ multiplex PCR, and TCRdb's table has in-frame clones only and misses some. The table has roughly 17,000 clones, about nine tenths seen once. Sequencing input: peripheral blood mononuclear cells (PBMCs). The receptors stem from a human donor with classical Hodgkin lymphoma. CDR3s include the opening cysteine and the closing phenylalanine or tryptophan. Fields, in order: V gene, clone size, D gene, J gene, CDR3 DNA, CDR3 protein. D genes are given only for firm matches. Rows give clone size only sometimes, using once, few, many, or a class for an expanded clone.

V: TRBV30; size: -; D: -; J: TRBJ1-1; DNA: TGTGCCTGGAGGCCAGCTGCTTTGAACACTGAAGCTTTCTTT; CDR3: CAWRPAALNTEAFF
V: TRBV7-6; size: -; D: TRBD2; J: TRBJ2-3; DNA: TGTGCCAGCAGCTACCTCTCGGGGCGGGGAGGGAGCACAGATACGCAGTATTTT; CDR3: CASSYLSGRGGSTDTQYF
V: TRBV10-2; size: -; D: TRBD2; J: TRBJ2-7; DNA: TGCGCCAGCAGTGAGGCGGGAGTTAGTGAGCAGTACTTC; CDR3: CASSEAGVSEQYF
V: TRBV28; size: -; D: TRBD1; J: TRBJ1-5; DNA: TGTGCCAGCAGTCGCCAGACAGGGGTCTCACGACAGCCCCAGCATTTT; CDR3: CASSRQTGVSRQPQHF
V: TRBV28; size: -; D: TRBD2; J: TRBJ2-1; DNA: TGTGCCAGCCACTCGAGGGGAGCGGGAAGCTACAATGAGCAGTTCTTC; CDR3: CASHSRGAGSYNEQFF
V: TRBV5-1; size: -; D: -; J: TRBJ2-2; DNA: TGCGCCAGCAGCTTGGCCCTGAACAGTCACACCGGGGAGCTGTTTTTT; CDR3: CASSLALNSHTGELFF
V: TRBV28; size: -; D: TRBD1; J: TRBJ2-1; DNA: TGTGCCAGCAGAAGACAGGGTAATCATGAGCAGTTCTTC; CDR3: CASRRQGNHEQFF
V: TRBV28; size: -; D: -; J: TRBJ1-4; DNA: TGTGCCAGCAGTGTCTGGGGGGGGCGCCAGGAAAAACTGTTTTTT; CDR3: CASSVWGGRQEKLFF
V: TRBV7-2; size: -; D: -; J: TRBJ2-7; DNA: TGTGCCAGCAGCTTAGCGCGTCTAGAGCAGTACTTC; CDR3: CASSLARLEQYF
V: TRBV28; size: -; D: TRBD2; J: TRBJ2-1; DNA: TGTGCCAGCAGTAAGGGGCGGGAGTTTGAGCAGTTCTTC; CDR3: CASSKGREFEQFF
V: TRBV30; size: -; D: -; J: TRBJ2-2; DNA: TGTGCCTGGAGATTCCGGGGTACCGGGGAGCTGTTTTTT; CDR3: CAWRFRGTGELFF
V: TRBV10-3; size: -; D: -; J: TRBJ2-1; DNA: TGTGCCATCAGTGATTACAATGAGCAGTTCTTC; CDR3: CAISDYNEQFF
V: TRBV7-2; size: few; D: -; J: TRBJ2-7; DNA: TGTGCCAGCAGCTACCCGGGTAGCTCCTACGAGCAGTACTTC; CDR3: CASSYPGSSYEQYF
V: TRBV18; size: -; D: TRBD2; J: TRBJ2-5; DNA: TGTGCCAGCTCACCTTTGAATGGACTAGCGGGGAACCAAGAGACCCAGTACTTC; CDR3: CASSPLNGLAGNQETQYF
V: TRBV19; size: -; D: -; J: TRBJ2-1; DNA: TGTGCCACGGGAGGGGGCACGATCAATGAGCAGTTCTTC; CDR3: CATGGGTINEQFF
V: TRBV7-6; size: -; D: TRBD2; J: TRBJ2-1; DNA: TGTGCCAGCAGCTTAACTAGCGGGAGCGGACACAATGAGCAGTTCTTC; CDR3: CASSLTSGSGHNEQFF
V: TRBV2; size: few; D: TRBD2; J: TRBJ2-7; DNA: TGTGCCAGCAGATATAGCGGGACCGCCTACGAGCAGTACTTC; CDR3: CASRYSGTAYEQYF
V: TRBV10-3; size: -; D: TRBD1; J: TRBJ2-3; DNA: TGTGCCATCAAGACAGGGAGCAGCACAGATACGCAGTATTTT; CDR3: CAIKTGSSTDTQYF
V: TRBV19; size: -; D: -; J: TRBJ1-1; DNA: TGTGCCAGTGGGGTGAACACTGAAGCTTTCTTT; CDR3: CASGVNTEAFF
V: TRBV27; size: -; D: -; J: TRBJ1-4; DNA: TGTGCCAGCAGGGGGGGGATTAGAACTAATGAAAAACTGTTTTTT; CDR3: CASRGGIRTNEKLFF
V: TRBV5-4; size: few; D: TRBD1; J: TRBJ1-1; DNA: TGTGCCAGCAGCAGCGGGACAGGGCCCTTCACTGAAGCTTTCTTT; CDR3: CASSSGTGPFTEAFF
V: TRBV2; size: -; D: -; J: TRBJ2-7; DNA: TGTGCCAGCAAAGGGCCGGGACCCTACGAGCAGTACTTC; CDR3: CASKGPGPYEQYF
V: TRBV5-4; size: -; D: -; J: TRBJ2-1; DNA: TGTGCCAGCAGCCCAGGGTCCGCCTACTACAATGAGCAGTTCTTC; CDR3: CASSPGSAYYNEQFF
V: TRBV10-1; size: -; D: TRBD1; J: TRBJ2-7; DNA: TGCGCCAGCAGTCACAGGGGCTACGAGCAGTACTTC; CDR3: CASSHRGYEQYF
V: TRBV7-6; size: -; D: -; J: TRBJ2-3; DNA: TGTGCCAGCAGCCACGGGGAGGATACGCAGTATTTT; CDR3: CASSHGEDTQYF
V: TRBV7-2; size: -; D: TRBD1; J: TRBJ2-7; DNA: TGTGCCAGCAGCTTTACCGGGACAGCCTACGAGCAGTACTTC; CDR3: CASSFTGTAYEQYF
V: TRBV5-1; size: -; D: -; J: TRBJ2-3; DNA: TGCGCCAGCAGCCCTGGCCACGACGGCATTGGCACAGATACGCAGTATTTT; CDR3: CASSPGHDGIGTDTQYF
V: TRBV18; size: -; D: -; J: TRBJ2-7; DNA: TGTGCCAGCTCACTGGGAGGGGGCGAGCAGTACTTC; CDR3: CASSLGGGEQYF
V: TRBV7-2; size: -; D: -; J: TRBJ1-1; DNA: TGTGCCAGCATCTCATTTCCCCAGGAGTTGAACACTGAAGCTTTCTTT; CDR3: CASISFPQELNTEAFF
V: TRBV7-2; size: -; D: TRBD2; J: TRBJ2-5; DNA: TGTGCCAGCAGCCCAGGTAGCGGGAGGTCTCAAGAGACCCAGTACTTC; CDR3: CASSPGSGRSQETQYF
V: TRBV5-6; size: -; D: TRBD1; J: TRBJ2-7; DNA: TGTGCCAGCAGACGACAGGGTGCCGAGCAGTACTTC; CDR3: CASRRQGAEQYF
V: TRBV4-1; size: few; D: -; J: TRBJ1-3; DNA: TGCGCCAGCAGCCAAGATCCCACCCCGTTTGGAAACACCATATATTTT; CDR3: CASSQDPTPFGNTIYF
V: TRBV6-6; size: few; D: -; J: TRBJ1-2; DNA: TGTGCCAGCAGCCCTACAGGGAAGGGAGGCTACACCTTC; CDR3: CASSPTGKGGYTF
V: TRBV19; size: -; D: TRBD1; J: TRBJ1-2; DNA: TGTGCCAGTCAACAGGGGGACTATGGCTACACCTTC; CDR3: CASQQGDYGYTF
V: TRBV9; size: -; D: -; J: TRBJ1-5; DNA: TGTGCCAGCAGCGCCCTTAATGGGCCCCAGCATTTT; CDR3: CASSALNGPQHF
V: TRBV7-8; size: -; D: TRBD2; J: TRBJ2-1; DNA: TGTGCCAGCAGCGTATCTAGCGGGACCTACGTGAATGAGCAGTTCTTC; CDR3: CASSVSSGTYVNEQFF
V: TRBV5-5; size: -; D: -; J: TRBJ1-2; DNA: TGTGCCAGCGCTCTTTCGGGTGGGCCCAGCTATGGCTACACCTTC; CDR3: CASALSGGPSYGYTF
V: TRBV30; size: -; D: -; J: TRBJ1-1; DNA: TGTGCCTGGAGTGTACTCACCCGGGCCACTGAAGCTTTCTTT; CDR3: CAWSVLTRATEAFF
V: TRBV30; size: -; D: -; J: TRBJ1-1; DNA: TGTGCCTGGAGCAAGACAGGAACGAACACTGAAGCTTTCTTT; CDR3: CAWSKTGTNTEAFF
V: TRBV25-1; size: -; D: -; J: TRBJ2-7; DNA: TGTGCCAGCAGGGAGGCAGGTCGCTACGAGCAGTACTTC; CDR3: CASREAGRYEQYF
V: TRBV27; size: few; D: TRBD2; J: TRBJ2-1; DNA: TGTGCCAGCAGTTTATCGGCGGGGGTGGATGAGCAGTTCTTC; CDR3: CASSLSAGVDEQFF
V: TRBV6-8; size: -; D: TRBD1; J: TRBJ2-7; DNA: TGTGCCAGCAGTTACGACGACAGGGAATGCCGAGGGACCTACGAGCAGTACTTC; CDR3: CASSYDDRECRGTYEQYF
V: TRBV9; size: -; D: TRBD2; J: TRBJ2-2; DNA: TGTGCCAGCAGCGTAGGTTCCCTAGCGGGAGGGGTGTACACCGGGGAGCTGTTTTTT; CDR3: CASSVGSLAGGVYTGELFF
V: TRBV30; size: -; D: -; J: TRBJ2-2; DNA: TGTGCCTGGAGTGCGGGGGAGCTGTTTTTT; CDR3: CAWSAGELFF
V: TRBV4-3; size: few; D: TRBD2; J: TRBJ2-1; DNA: TGCGCCAGCAGCCAACTGCCGGGGGGCGGGAGGGTAGCCAATGAGCAGTTCTTC; CDR3: CASSQLPGGGRVANEQFF
V: TRBV4-1; size: -; D: -; J: TRBJ1-3; DNA: TGCGCCAGCACAATTAAAGAGGATGCTGGAAACACCATATATTTT; CDR3: CASTIKEDAGNTIYF
V: TRBV5-4; size: -; D: TRBD2; J: TRBJ2-3; DNA: TGTGCCAGCAGCTTTAGCGGGAGGGTCATAGATACGCAGTATTTT; CDR3: CASSFSGRVIDTQYF
V: TRBV5-1; size: -; D: TRBD1; J: TRBJ2-6; DNA: TGCGCCAGCAGCTTGGGCCGGAATCACGGGACAGGGACTTACAGCTCTGGGGCCAACGTCCTGACTTTC; CDR3: CASSLGRNHGTGTYSSGANVLTF
V: TRBV7-2; size: -; D: TRBD1; J: TRBJ1-5; DNA: TGTGCCAGCAGCTTGCACGGCACAGGGGTCGGTCAGCCCCAGCATTTT; CDR3: CASSLHGTGVGQPQHF
V: TRBV11-2; size: once; D: -; J: TRBJ2-7; DNA: TGTGCCAGCACCTTATGGACAGCCTACGAGCAGTACTTC; CDR3: CASTLWTAYEQYF
V: TRBV28; size: few; D: -; J: TRBJ2-7; DNA: TGTGCCAGCAGTTTGTCACGTCTTTCGGGGCAGGCGTACTTC; CDR3: CASSLSRLSGQAYF
V: TRBV28; size: -; D: TRBD2; J: TRBJ2-7; DNA: TGTGCCAGCAGTTCCTGGGGACTAGCGGGAGCGTCGGGGTCTCTGGACGAGCAGTACTTC; CDR3: CASSSWGLAGASGSLDEQYF
V: TRBV2; size: -; D: -; J: TRBJ2-5; DNA: TGTGCCAGCAGGACGGACTATCAAGAGACCCAGTACTTC; CDR3: CASRTDYQETQYF
V: TRBV4-2; size: -; D: TRBD2; J: TRBJ2-2; DNA: TGTGCCAGCTCAAAGGGACTAGCGGGAAGTCTTGACACCGGGGAGCTGTTTTTT; CDR3: CASSKGLAGSLDTGELFF
V: TRBV6-5; size: -; D: -; J: TRBJ1-2; DNA: TGTGCCAGCAGTTACGGGGGCCAGAACTATGGCTACACCTTC; CDR3: CASSYGGQNYGYTF